The 22 T cell receptor beta chains reported below all come from one sample, sequenced in a study of cytomegalovirus exposure and HLA in healthy donors. Primers included in the PCR were 60 Vbeta and 13 Jbeta primers. The data were produced by immunoSEQ multiplex PCR, yet TCRdb's version contains in-frame clones alone and is incomplete. The table lists about 70,000 clones, 62% of them singletons. The specimen was PBMCs. The receptor source for this set is a young man in good health and CMV-seronegative.

This clone came up a few times. This chain links TRBV6-1 with TRBJ2-5; TRBD1 agrees at 7 bases. Trimming at V came to 7 bases and at J to 4 bases, leaving 9 bases not matched to a gene. In germline, CDR1 is MNHNS, CDR2 SASEGT. CDR3 length: 14 amino acids. CDR3 sequence (DNA): TGTGCCAGCACGTGGCAGGGGGATGCAGAGACCCAGTACTTC. It yields the protein CASTWQGDAETQYF.

This clone was seen more than once but under ten times. This specimen includes other DNA sequences encoding the same CDR3. The chain couples TRBV5-6 to TRBJ2-2; D is ambiguous. Germline CDR1 is SGHDT and CDR2 is YYEEEE. V was pared by 4 bases and J by 1 base, with 8 bases between. The CDR3 covers 14 residues. The chain's CDR3 is CASSPTRNTGELFF. CDR3 DNA: TGTGCCAGCAGCCCAACACGGAACACCGGGGAGCTGTTTTTT.

This clone was seen a single time. The genes are TRBV7-3 and TRBJ1-1; D remains unclear. CDR1 is SGHTA, CDR2 FQGTGA, per germline. Deletions cut 4 bases from V and 4 bases from J, with 13 bases between. This CDR3 contains 14 residues. CDR3 in amino acids: CASSSDDHSTEAFF. CDR3 bases: TGTGCCAGCAGCTCGGATGATCACAGCACTGAAGCTTTCTTT.

CDR3 DNA: TGTGCCAGCAGCTTAGAGGAGGCCGGAACGACCTACGAGCAGTACTTC. This sequence encodes CASSLEEAGTTYEQYF. The chain joins TRBV7-8 to TRBJ2-7; tentative D call: TRBD2 (5 bases). Germline V gives CDR1 SGHVS, CDR2 FQNEAQ. The CDR3 is 16 amino acids. V lost 1 base and J 2 bases, leaving 15 bases between the germline ends.

Only a few counts were recorded for this clone. The chain joins TRBV6-5 to TRBJ1-1, with D possibly being TRBD1 (6 bases). Deletions cut 0 bases from V and 3 bases from J, with 11 bases between. The CDR3 is made up of 15 amino acids. Per germline, CDR1 MNHEY and CDR2 SVGAGI. The CDR3 spells CASSYSAGEYTEAFF. The CDR3 region has the DNA TGTGCCAGCAGTTACTCGGCAGGGGAATACACTGAAGCTTTCTTT.

The J gene is TRBJ1-5, the V gene TRBV5-6; D remains unclear. CDR1 is SGHDT, CDR2 YYEEEE, per germline. Deletions cut 4 bases from V and 6 bases from J, with 20 bases between. The CDR3 consists of 16 residues. CDR3 residues: CASSRFGDRDRQPQHF. CDR3 DNA: TGTGCCAGCAGCCGTTTCGGTGATCGGGATCGTCAGCCCCAGCATTTT.

This clone has just one count. V and J are TRBV2 and TRBJ2-3, with 8 nucleotides matching TRBD2. Germline trimming cut 8 bases from V and 0 bases from J; bases unmatched to any gene: 4. CDR1 SNHLY and CDR2 FYNNEI come from the germline V gene. This CDR3 is 14 amino acids long. DNA of the CDR3: TGTGCCAGCCGCGGGGGGTCTAGCACAGATACGCAGTATTTT. This translates into CASRGGSSTDTQYF. Based on the CDR3 plus reference TRBV2 and TRBJ2-3, the full variable domain is EPEVTQTPSHQVTQMGQEVILRCVPISNHLYFYWYRQILGQKVEFLVSFYNNEISEKSEIFDDQFSVERPDGSNFTLKIRSTKLEDSAMYFCASRGGSSTDTQYFGPGTRLTVL.

This clone was observed a handful of times. J is TRBJ1-6 and V is TRBV6-5, with 8 bases that match TRBD1. This CDR3 has 16 amino acids. J lost 5 bases, V lost 4 bases, and 7 bases had no gene match. The germline gives CDR1 MNHEY, CDR2 SVGAGI. CDR3 region: CASSSTDRVNNSPLHF. The CDR3 DNA reads TGTGCCAGCAGTTCTACGGACAGGGTGAATAATTCACCCCTCCACTTT.

The gene calls are TRBV7-2 and TRBJ2-1; D is ambiguous. The CDR3 is 14 amino acids. V was pared by 1 base and J by 8 bases, with 12 bases between. Germline V CDR1 and CDR2: SGHTA, FQGNSA. CDR3 sequence (DNA): TGTGCCAGCAGCTTAGATTTCGACTCCGATGAGCAGTTCTTC. Amino acids: CASSLDFDSDEQFF.

V gene TRBV2 combines with J gene TRBJ2-3; D possibly corresponds to TRBD2 (5 bases). Germline CDR1 reads SNHLY; CDR2 reads FYNNEI. V was clipped by 6 bases and J by 0 bases, with 16 bases between them. The CDR3 runs 16 residues. The CDR3 protein is CASRRKRSGSTDTQYF. CDR3 DNA sequence: TGTGCCAGCAGACGAAAAAGGAGCGGTAGCACAGATACGCAGTATTTT.

V usage is TRBV2 and J usage is TRBJ2-5; the D is unclear. Trimming pared 5 bases from V and 5 bases from J, leaving 12 bases between. CDR1 SNHLY and CDR2 FYNNEI come from the germline V gene. This CDR3 spans 13 amino acids. CDR3 region: CASSLLVRETQYF. CDR3 sequence (DNA): TGTGCCAGCAGTCTCCTGGTCAGGGAGACCCAGTACTTC. Variable domain in full (rest from reference TRBV2 and TRBJ2-5): EPEVTQTPSHQVTQMGQEVILRCVPISNHLYFYWYRQILGQKVEFLVSFYNNEISEKSEIFDDQFSVERPDGSNFTLKIRSTKLEDSAMYFCASSLLVRETQYFGPGTRLLVL.

The rearrangement uses TRBV18 and TRBJ2-6; D uncertain. Germline CDR1 reads KGHSH; CDR2 reads LQKENI. Trimming cost V 11 bases and J 0 bases, with 8 bases left between them. The CDR3 is made up of 13 amino acids. In DNA, the CDR3 is TGTGCCGGTCTAAGCTCTGGGGCCAACGTCCTGACTTTC. Amino acid sequence: CAGLSSGANVLTF.

The chain joins TRBV15 to TRBJ2-5; possibly TRBD1 for D (5 bases). Germline lookup yields CDR1 LNHNV and CDR2 YYDKDF (reference sequence). Trimming cost V 3 bases and J 0 bases, with 8 bases left between them. The length of the CDR3 is 14 residues. The CDR3 here is CATSSPGYQETQYF. As DNA, the CDR3 is TGTGCCACCAGCAGTCCAGGGTACCAAGAGACCCAGTACTTC.

The V gene is TRBV29-1, the J gene TRBJ2-5; 11 bases are a match to TRBD1. The CDR3 totals 16 residues. Germline V gene data show CDR1 as SQVTM and CDR2 as ANQGSEA. The trim removed 6 bases at V and 4 bases at J, leaving 13 bases unmatched. The CDR3 DNA follows: TGCAGCGTCGACACGTGGACAGGGGGCATGGGAGAGACCCAGTACTTC. Translated, it gives CSVDTWTGGMGETQYF.

This clone showed up just a few times. The CDR3 protein is CASTLDRGYTEAFF. The CDR3 bases are TGTGCCAGCACCCTCGACAGGGGTTACACTGAAGCTTTCTTT. The rearrangement uses TRBV7-6 and TRBJ1-1; 8 bases fit TRBD1. Germline V gene data show CDR1 as SGHVS and CDR2 as FNYEAQ. J lost 3 bases, V lost 7 bases, and 7 bases had no gene match. CDR3 size: 14 residues.

The chain recombines TRBV15 with TRBJ2-7, with 11 nucleotides matching TRBD1. The CDR3 sequence is 15 residues long. CDR1 and CDR2 from the germline V gene are LNHNV and YYDKDF (reference sequence). V lost 1 base and J lost 3; bases outside the gene matches: 2. Here the CDR3 DNA reads TGTGCCACCAGCAGAGGCGGGACAGGGGGCTACGAGCAGTACTTC. Translated: CATSRGGTGGYEQYF.

The table lists this clone with a count of one. J is TRBJ1-5 and V is TRBV7-8; D ambiguous. The CDR3 contains 12 residues. Trimming stripped 8 bases from V and 5 bases from J, with 10 bases between. The V gene's germline CDR1 is SGHVS and CDR2 FQNEAQ. CDR3 DNA sequence: TGTGCCAGCGCCCCCGGGGATCAGCCCCAGCATTTT. It is translated as CASAPGDQPQHF.

In this sample, this clone turned up a few times. V gene TRBV7-8 combines with J gene TRBJ2-1; 10 nucleotides agree with TRBD2. This CDR3 contains 17 residues. Trimming removed 1 base from V and 3 bases from J; junction bases left unmatched: 6. Germline CDR1 and CDR2: SGHVS and FQNEAQ. CDR3 region: CASSLEGAGGFYNEQFF. The DNA of the CDR3 is TGTGCCAGCAGCTTAGAAGGAGCGGGGGGGTTCTACAATGAGCAGTTCTTC.

V is TRBV19 and J is TRBJ1-1; 9 positions agree with TRBD1. Trimming at V came to 10 bases and at J to 0 bases, leaving 12 bases not matched to a gene. Germline V gene data show CDR1 as LNHDA and CDR2 as SQIVND (reference sequence). The CDR3 contains 16 residues. CDR3 residues: CATVSKRTGVNTEAFF. The CDR3 DNA reads as TGTGCCACGGTGAGTAAACGGACAGGGGTGAACACTGAAGCTTTCTTT.

The table lists this clone with a few counts. The chain employs TRBV7-9 and TRBJ2-1; possible D gene TRBD2, 6 bases. The CDR3 has 15 amino acids. Trimming removed 5 bases from V and 0 bases from J, with 11 bases in between. Germline V gene lookup returns CDR1 SEHNR and CDR2 FQNEAQ (reference sequence). CDR3 amino acids: CASSLVGGSYNEQFF. In nucleotides, the CDR3 is TGTGCCAGCAGCCTTGTCGGGGGCTCCTACAATGAGCAGTTCTTC.

The table lists this clone with a few counts. The V call is TRBV6-4, the J call TRBJ1-1, with no clear D. Germline V gene sequence: CDR1 MRHNA, CDR2 SNTAGT. Trimming cost V 4 bases and J 1 base, with 7 bases left between them. The CDR3 runs to 13 residues. Written as DNA, the CDR3 is TGTGCCAGCAGTGTAGAGGGGAACACTGAAGCTTTCTTT. This encodes CASSVEGNTEAFF.

There are a few counts of this clone. The chain links TRBV6-5 to TRBJ1-1; TRBD1 is a possible D gene (5 bases). This CDR3 region has 14 residues. V was cut by 0 bases and J by 5 bases, with 10 bases left in between. Germline V gives CDR1 MNHEY, CDR2 SVGAGI. CDR3 sequence: CASSYSQGWTEAFF. The CDR3 DNA is TGTGCCAGCAGTTACTCCCAGGGTTGGACTGAAGCTTTCTTT.